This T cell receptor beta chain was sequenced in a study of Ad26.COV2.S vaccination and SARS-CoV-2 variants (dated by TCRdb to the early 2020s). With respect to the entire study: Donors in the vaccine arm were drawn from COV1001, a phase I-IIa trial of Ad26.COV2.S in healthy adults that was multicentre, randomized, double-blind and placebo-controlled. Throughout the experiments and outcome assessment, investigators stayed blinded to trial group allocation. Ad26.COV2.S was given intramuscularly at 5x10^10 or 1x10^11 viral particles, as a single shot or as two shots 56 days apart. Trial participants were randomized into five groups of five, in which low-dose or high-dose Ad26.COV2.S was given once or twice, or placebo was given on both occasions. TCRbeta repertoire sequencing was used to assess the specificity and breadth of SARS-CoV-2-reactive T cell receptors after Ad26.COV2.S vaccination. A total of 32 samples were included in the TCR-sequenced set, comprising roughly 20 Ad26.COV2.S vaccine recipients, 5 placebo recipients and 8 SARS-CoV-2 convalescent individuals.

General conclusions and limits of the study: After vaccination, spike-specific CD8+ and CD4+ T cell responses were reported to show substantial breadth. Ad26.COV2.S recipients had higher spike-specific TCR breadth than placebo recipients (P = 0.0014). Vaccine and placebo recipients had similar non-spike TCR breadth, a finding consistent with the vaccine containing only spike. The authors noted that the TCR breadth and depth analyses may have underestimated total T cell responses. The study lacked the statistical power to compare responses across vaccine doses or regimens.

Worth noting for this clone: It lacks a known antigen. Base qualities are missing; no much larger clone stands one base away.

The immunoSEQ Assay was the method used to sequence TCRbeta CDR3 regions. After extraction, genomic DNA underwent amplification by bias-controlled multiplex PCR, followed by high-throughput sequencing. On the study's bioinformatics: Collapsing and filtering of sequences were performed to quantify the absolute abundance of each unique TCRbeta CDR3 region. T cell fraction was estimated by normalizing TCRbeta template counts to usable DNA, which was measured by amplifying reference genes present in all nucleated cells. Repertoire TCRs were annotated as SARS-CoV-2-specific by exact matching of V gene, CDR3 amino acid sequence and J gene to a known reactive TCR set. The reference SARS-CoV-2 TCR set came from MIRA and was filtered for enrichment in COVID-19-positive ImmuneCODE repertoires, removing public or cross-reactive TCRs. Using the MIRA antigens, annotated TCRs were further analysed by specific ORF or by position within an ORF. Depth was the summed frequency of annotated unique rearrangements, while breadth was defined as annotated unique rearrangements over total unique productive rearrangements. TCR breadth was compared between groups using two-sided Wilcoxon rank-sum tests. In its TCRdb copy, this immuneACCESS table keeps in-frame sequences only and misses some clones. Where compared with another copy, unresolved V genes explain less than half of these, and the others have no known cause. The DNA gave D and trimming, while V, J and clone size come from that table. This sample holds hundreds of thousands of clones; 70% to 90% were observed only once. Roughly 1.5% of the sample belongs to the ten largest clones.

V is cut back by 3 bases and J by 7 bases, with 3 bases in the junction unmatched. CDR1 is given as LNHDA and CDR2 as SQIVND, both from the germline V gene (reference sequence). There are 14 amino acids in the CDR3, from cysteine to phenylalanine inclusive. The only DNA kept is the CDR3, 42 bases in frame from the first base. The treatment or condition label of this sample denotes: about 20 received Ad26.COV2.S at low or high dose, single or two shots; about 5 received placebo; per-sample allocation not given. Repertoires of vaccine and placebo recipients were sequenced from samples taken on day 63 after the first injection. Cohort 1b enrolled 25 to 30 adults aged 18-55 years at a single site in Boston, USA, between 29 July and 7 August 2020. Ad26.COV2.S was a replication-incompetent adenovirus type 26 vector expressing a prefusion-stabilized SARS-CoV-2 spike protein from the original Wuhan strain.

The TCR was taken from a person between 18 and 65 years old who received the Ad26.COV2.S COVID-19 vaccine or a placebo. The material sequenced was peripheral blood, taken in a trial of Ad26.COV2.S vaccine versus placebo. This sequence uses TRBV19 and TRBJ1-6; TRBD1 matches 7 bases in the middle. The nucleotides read TGTGCCAGTAGTATTGACAGGGAAAATTCACCCCTCCACTTT. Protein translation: CASSIDRENSPLHF.